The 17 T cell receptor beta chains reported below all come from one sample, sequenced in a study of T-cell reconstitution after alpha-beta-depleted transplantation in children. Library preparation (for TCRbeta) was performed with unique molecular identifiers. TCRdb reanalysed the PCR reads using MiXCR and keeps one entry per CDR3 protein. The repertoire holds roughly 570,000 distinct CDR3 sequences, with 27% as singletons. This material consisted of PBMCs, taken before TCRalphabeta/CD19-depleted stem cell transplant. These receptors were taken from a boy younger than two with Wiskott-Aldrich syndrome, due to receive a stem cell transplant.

The CDR3 DNA reads TGTGCCAGCACCGCTTGGGTAAGGAGGGCGTCCTACAATGAGCAGTTCTTC. Residues: CASTAWVRRASYNEQFF. V gene TRBV13 combines with J gene TRBJ2-1; weak D call: TRBD2 (6 bases). From germline, CDR1 is PRHDT and CDR2 FYEKMQ (reference sequence). Trimming took 7 bases from V and 1 from J, leaving 20 bases between them. The CDR3 totals 17 residues.

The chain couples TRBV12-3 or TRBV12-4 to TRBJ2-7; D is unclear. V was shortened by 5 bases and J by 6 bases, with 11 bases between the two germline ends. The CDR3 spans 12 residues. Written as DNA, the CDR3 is TGTGCCAGCAGTATCAACACGGCCGAGCAGTACTTC. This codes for CASSINTAEQYF.

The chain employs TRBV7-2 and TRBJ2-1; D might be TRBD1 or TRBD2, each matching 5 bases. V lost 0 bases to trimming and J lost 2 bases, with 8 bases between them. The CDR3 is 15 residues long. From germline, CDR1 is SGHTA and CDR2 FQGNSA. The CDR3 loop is CASSLARGTYNEQFF. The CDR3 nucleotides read TGTGCCAGCAGCTTAGCCCGGGGCACCTACAATGAGCAGTTCTTC.

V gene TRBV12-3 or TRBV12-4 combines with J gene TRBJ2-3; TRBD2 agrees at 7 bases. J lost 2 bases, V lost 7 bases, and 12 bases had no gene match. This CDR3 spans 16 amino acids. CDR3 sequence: CASTYFRGRDTDTQYF. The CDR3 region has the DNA TGTGCCAGCACCTACTTTCGGGGGAGGGACACAGATACGCAGTATTTT.

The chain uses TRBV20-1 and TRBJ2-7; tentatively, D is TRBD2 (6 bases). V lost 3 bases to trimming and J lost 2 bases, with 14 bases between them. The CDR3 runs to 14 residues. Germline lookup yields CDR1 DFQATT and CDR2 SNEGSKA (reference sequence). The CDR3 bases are TGCAGTGCTAGGGACGGCGGGGATGCCTACGAGCAGTACTTC. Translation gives CSARDGGDAYEQYF.

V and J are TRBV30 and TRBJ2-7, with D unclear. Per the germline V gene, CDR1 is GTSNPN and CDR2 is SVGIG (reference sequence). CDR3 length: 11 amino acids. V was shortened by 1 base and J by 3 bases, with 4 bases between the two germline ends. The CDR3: CAWSGGYEQYF. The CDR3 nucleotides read TGTGCCTGGAGTGGCGGCTACGAGCAGTACTTC.

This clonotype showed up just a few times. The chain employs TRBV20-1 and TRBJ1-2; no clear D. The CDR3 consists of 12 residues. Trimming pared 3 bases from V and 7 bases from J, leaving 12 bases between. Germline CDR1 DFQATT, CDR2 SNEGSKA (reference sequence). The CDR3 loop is CSARVSGSGYTF. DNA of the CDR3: TGCAGTGCTAGGGTATCGGGATCTGGCTACACCTTC.

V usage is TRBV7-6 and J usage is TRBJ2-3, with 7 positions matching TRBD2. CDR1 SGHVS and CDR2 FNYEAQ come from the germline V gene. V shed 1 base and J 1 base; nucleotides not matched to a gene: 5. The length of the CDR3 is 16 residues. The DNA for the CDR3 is TGTGCCAGCAGCTTAGGCGGGGGAGGAGGCACAGATACGCAGTATTTT. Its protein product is CASSLGGGGGTDTQYF.

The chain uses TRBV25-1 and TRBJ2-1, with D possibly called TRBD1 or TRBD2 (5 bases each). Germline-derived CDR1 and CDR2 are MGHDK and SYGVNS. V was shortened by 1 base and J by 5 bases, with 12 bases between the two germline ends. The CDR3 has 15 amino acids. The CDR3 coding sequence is TGTGCCAGCAGTGAATTGGGGGACCTAAACAATGAGCAGTTCTTC. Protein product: CASSELGDLNNEQFF.

CDR3 bases: TGTGCCATCAGTGTTGGGGCCATCAGCCCAATGAACACCGGGGAGCTGTTTTTT. This encodes CAISVGAISPMNTGELFF. This chain links TRBV10-3 with TRBJ2-2; TRBD1 might be the D (5 bases). Trimming took 4 bases from V and 1 from J, leaving 19 bases between them. The length of the CDR3 is 18 residues. The germline V gene has CDR1 ENHRY and CDR2 SYGVKD.

This CDR3 is CASSLASGTANSPLHF. The CDR3 DNA follows: TGTGCCAGCAGTTTAGCTTCGGGAACGGCCAATTCACCCCTCCACTTT. The rearrangement uses TRBV12-3 or TRBV12-4 and TRBJ1-6; D gene unclear. The germline V and J ends were trimmed by 0 bases and 7 bases, with 13 bases remaining between them. This CDR3 has 16 residues.

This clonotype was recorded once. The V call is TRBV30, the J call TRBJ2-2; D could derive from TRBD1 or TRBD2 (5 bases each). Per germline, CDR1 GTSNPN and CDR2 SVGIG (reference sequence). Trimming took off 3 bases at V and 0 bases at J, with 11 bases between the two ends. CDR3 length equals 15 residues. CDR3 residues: CAWRLVGANTGELFF. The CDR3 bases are TGTGCCTGGAGATTGGTGGGGGCGAACACCGGGGAGCTGTTTTTT.

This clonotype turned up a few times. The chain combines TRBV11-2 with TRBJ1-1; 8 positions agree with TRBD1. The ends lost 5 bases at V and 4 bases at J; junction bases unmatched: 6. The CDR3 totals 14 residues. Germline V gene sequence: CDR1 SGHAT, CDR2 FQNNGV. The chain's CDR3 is CASSPRQGITEAFF. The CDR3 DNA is TGTGCCAGCAGCCCCCGACAGGGGATCACTGAAGCTTTCTTT. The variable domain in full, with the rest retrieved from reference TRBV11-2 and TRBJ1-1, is EAGVAQSPRYKIIEKRQSVAFWCNPISGHATLYWYQQILGQGPKLLIQFQNNGVVDDSQLPKDRFSAERLKGVDSTLKIQPAKLEDSAVYLCASSPRQGITEAFFGQGTRLTVV.

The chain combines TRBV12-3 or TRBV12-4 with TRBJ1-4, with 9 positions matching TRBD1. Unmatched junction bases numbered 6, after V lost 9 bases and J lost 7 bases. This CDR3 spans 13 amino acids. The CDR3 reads CASTGTGTEKLFF. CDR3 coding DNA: TGTGCCAGTACCGGGACAGGGACTGAAAAACTGTTTTTT.

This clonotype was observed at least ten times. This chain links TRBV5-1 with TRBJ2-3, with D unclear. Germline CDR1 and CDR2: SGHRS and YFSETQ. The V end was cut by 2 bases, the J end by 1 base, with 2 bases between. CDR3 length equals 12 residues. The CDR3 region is CASSFGTDTQYF. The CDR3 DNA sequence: TGCGCCAGCAGCTTTGGCACAGATACGCAGTATTTT.

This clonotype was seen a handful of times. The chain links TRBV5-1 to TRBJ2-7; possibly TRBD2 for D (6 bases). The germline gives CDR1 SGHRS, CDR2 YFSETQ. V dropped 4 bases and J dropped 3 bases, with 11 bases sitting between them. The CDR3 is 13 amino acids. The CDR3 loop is CASSVGSFYEQYF. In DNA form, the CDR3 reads TGCGCCAGCAGCGTCGGGAGCTTCTACGAGCAGTACTTC.

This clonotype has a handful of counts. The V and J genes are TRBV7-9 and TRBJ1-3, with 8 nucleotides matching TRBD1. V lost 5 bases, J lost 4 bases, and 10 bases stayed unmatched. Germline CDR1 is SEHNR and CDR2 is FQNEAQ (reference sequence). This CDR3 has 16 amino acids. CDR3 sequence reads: CASSVKTGGQGNTIYF. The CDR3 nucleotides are TGTGCCAGCAGCGTAAAAACAGGGGGACAAGGAAACACCATATATTTT.